This T cell receptor beta chain was identified during a study of CD8+ T cells in alopecia areata. The table lists this clone with a few counts. RNA extraction and reverse transcription yielded cDNA as sequencing template. Data came from immunoSEQ multiplex PCR; TCRdb stores just in-frame clones and leaves some out. This sample has fewer than 250,000 clones, with roughly two fifths found just once. The treatment is: oral pan-JAK inhibitor, 5-10 mg twice daily. Alopecia areata patients provided lesional scalp punch biopsies and peripheral blood. The CDR3 is 13 amino acids. The J segment lost 9 bases and the V segment lost 2 bases, leaving 7 bases of the junction unmatched. Germline CDR1 reads GTSNPN; CDR2 reads SVGIG (reference sequence).

This sequence originates from a human donor with alopecia areata. The chain links TRBV30 to TRBJ1-5, with 7 bases aligning to TRBD1. This sample comprised CD4+ T cells sorted from blood, obtained between weeks 30 and 35, from a patient treated with tofacitinib. Written as DNA, the CDR3 is TGTGCCTGGAGTAGACAGGGCCTTGGGCCCCAGCATTTT. Amino acid sequence: CAWSRQGLGPQHF.